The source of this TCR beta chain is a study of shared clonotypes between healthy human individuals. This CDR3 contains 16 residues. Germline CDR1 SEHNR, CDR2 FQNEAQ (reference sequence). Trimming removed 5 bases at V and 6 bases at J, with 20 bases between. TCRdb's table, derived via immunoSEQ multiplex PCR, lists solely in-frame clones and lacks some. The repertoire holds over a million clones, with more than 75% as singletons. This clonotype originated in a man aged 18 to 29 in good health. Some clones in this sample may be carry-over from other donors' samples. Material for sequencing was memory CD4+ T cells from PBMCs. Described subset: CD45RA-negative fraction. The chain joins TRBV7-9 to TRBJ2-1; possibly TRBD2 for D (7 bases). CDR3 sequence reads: CASSKERDGGGNEQFF. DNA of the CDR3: TGTGCCAGCAGCAAAGAGCGGGATGGAGGGGGCAATGAGCAGTTCTTC.